These T cell receptor beta chains were read from a single sample in a study of blood T cell repertoires in COVID-19. Clones were sequenced by immunoSEQ multiplex PCR, and TCRdb holds only the in-frame ones, with some missing. The data show nearly 350,000 clones, over 70% seen once. Sample: peripheral blood. The origin of the receptors is a man younger than 40 with active or convalescent COVID-19. Each CDR3 is given with its conserved first and last residue. D genes are given only for firm matches. Not all rows give a size; the values are once, few, many and, for expanded clones, a class.

TRBV15,TRBD1,TRBJ1-2,.,TGTGCCACCAGCGTCCGGACAGGGGGCAGTGGCTACACCTTC,CATSVRTGGSGYTF
TRBV3-1/TRBV3-2,.,TRBJ2-2,.,TGTGCCAGCAGCCCTCGCCCCACATCGAACACCGGGGAGCTGTTTTTT,CASSPRPTSNTGELFF
TRBV18,.,TRBJ1-2,.,TGTGCCAGCTCACCAGCTCGACAAGGCCACACCTTC,CASSPARQGHTF
TRBV4-1,.,TRBJ2-7,.,TGCGCCAGCAGCCATCTCAGGGGAGAGCAGTACTTC,CASSHLRGEQYF
TRBV19,TRBD1,TRBJ1-1,.,TGTGCCAGTATCGCCAGGGGGTACGGGTACACTGAAGCTTTCTTT,CASIARGYGYTEAFF
TRBV3-1/TRBV3-2,.,TRBJ2-5,once,TGTGCCAGCAGCCAAGACATTGCCGGGGAGACCCAGTACTTC,CASSQDIAGETQYF
TRBV27,.,TRBJ2-2,.,TGTGCCAGTGGCTTTGGCGGGGAGCTGTTTTTT,CASGFGGELFF
TRBV19,.,TRBJ1-6,.,TGTGCCAGTCGGGTCCGGGATTCACCCCTCCACTTT,CASRVRDSPLHF
TRBV5-1,.,TRBJ2-5,.,TGCGCCAGCAGCTTATCGGGCAGGGTCGAGCCAGAGACCCAGTACTTC,CASSLSGRVEPETQYF
TRBV9,TRBD1,TRBJ2-1,.,TGTGCCAGCAGCAGGGGGCAGATGGCTGAGCAGTTCTTC,CASSRGQMAEQFF
TRBV19,TRBD1,TRBJ1-2,.,TGTGCCAGTAGCCTAGGAGGGGGCGCGGGCTACACCTTC,CASSLGGGAGYTF
TRBV7-9,.,TRBJ1-4,.,TGTGCCAGCAGGGTCGGACAGAATGAAAAACTGTTTTTT,CASRVGQNEKLFF
TRBV7-9,TRBD1,TRBJ1-1,.,TGTGCCAGCAGCTTGGGGCAGGGGGCCGAAGTGGCGAGCACTGAAGCTTTCTTT,CASSLGQGAEVASTEAFF
TRBV5-1,TRBD1,TRBJ2-1,.,TGCGCCAGCACACAGGGGAATGAGCAGTTCTTC,CASTQGNEQFF
TRBV27,.,TRBJ1-1,.,TGTGCCAGCAGTTCTTTCCACAGGACAGCCAACACTGAAGCTTTCTTT,CASSSFHRTANTEAFF
TRBV4-2,.,TRBJ1-2,many,TGTGCCAGCAGCCAAGATAAGGGACTCGATGGCTACACCTTC,CASSQDKGLDGYTF
TRBV19,TRBD2,TRBJ2-4,.,TGTGCCAGTAGTATCGCGGGGGAGGAGGTCAAAAACATTCAGTACTTC,CASSIAGEEVKNIQYF
TRBV5-4,TRBD1,TRBJ1-2,.,TGTGCCAGCAACCCCGACAGGGCGGAACTCTATGGCTACACCTTC,CASNPDRAELYGYTF
TRBV12-3/TRBV12-4,TRBD1,TRBJ1-2,.,TGTGCCAGCCCTGACAGGGCTAACTATGGCTACACCTTC,CASPDRANYGYTF
TRBV19,.,TRBJ2-1,.,TGTGCCAGTAACCAAGGACAGAGCTCCTACAATGAGCAGTTCTTC,CASNQGQSSYNEQFF
TRBV24-1,.,TRBJ1-2,.,TGTGCCACCAGTGATTCCTACGGCCGGGGGAGAAACTATGGCTACACCTTC,CATSDSYGRGRNYGYTF
TRBV9,.,TRBJ1-2,.,TGTGCCAGCAGCGGTAGCTATGGCTACACCTTC,CASSGSYGYTF
TRBV4-1,TRBD1,TRBJ1-2,.,TGCGCCAGCAGCCAAGTCGGGAGGGGGCAGGGCTACACCTTC,CASSQVGRGQGYTF
TRBV3-1/TRBV3-2,.,TRBJ1-5,.,TGTGCCAGCAGCCAAGATACGGGGGGCTGGCAGCCCCAGCATTTT,CASSQDTGGWQPQHF
TRBV27,TRBD2,TRBJ2-3,.,TGTGCCAGCAGTTTACCTAGCGGGGGGGCCAGGGATACGCAGTATTTT,CASSLPSGGARDTQYF
TRBV15,TRBD2,TRBJ2-7,many,TGTGCCACCAGCTCGGTTTCTAGCGGCTCCTACGAGCAGTACTTC,CATSSVSSGSYEQYF
TRBV4-2,.,TRBJ1-1,.,TGTGCCAGCAGCCAAGATGGGCAGAGGGTTTTCTTT,CASSQDGQRVFF
TRBV7-7,.,TRBJ2-1,.,TGTGCCAGCAGCTTGGACTACTACAATGAGCAGTTCTTC,CASSLDYYNEQFF
TRBV10-2,.,TRBJ1-1,.,TGCGCCAGCAGGGTAGGACTGTACACTGAAGCTTTCTTT,CASRVGLYTEAFF
TRBV6-6,.,TRBJ2-3,.,TGTGCCAGCAGTCCTCCGGGGTTAAGCAGGCTCACAGATACGCAGTATTTT,CASSPPGLSRLTDTQYF